This T cell receptor (beta chain) was documented in a study of CD8 T cells in ankylosing spondylitis. Details on this clonotype: The antigen is not known.

TCR beta libraries were made by quantitative 5'-RACE with molecular barcodes. From the 5' RACE reads, TCRdb called clonotypes with MiXCR, one entry per CDR3 protein. This sample carries about 440,000 distinct CDR3 sequences, 17% of them seen once, and the ten largest clones take over 0.9%. The study's findings and limits: Reported data indicate significant enrichment of disease-linked clones within matched ankylosing spondylitis synovial fluid. For ankylosing spondylitis blood, a TCR beta motif of seven to nine highly homologous variants appeared characteristic.

The sample comprised blood, either unsorted or a sorted T cell fraction (not recorded which). This clonotype originated in a male donor with ankylosing spondylitis.

The CDR3 nucleotides are TGCGCCAGCAGCTTGGCCGGGGTACCGTATACAGATACGCAGTATTTT. Translation gives CASSLAGVPYTDTQYF. This chain links TRBV5-1 with TRBJ2-3; possibly TRBD2 for D (5 bases). The CDR3 has 16 residues. Germline V gene data show CDR1 as SGHRS and CDR2 as YFSETQ. The V and J ends lost 0 bases and 3 bases respectively, with 14 bases between them. The whole variable domain, filled in from reference TRBV5-1 and TRBJ2-3, reads KAGVTQTPRYLIKTRGQQVTLSCSPISGHRSVSWYQQTPGQGLQFLFEYFSETQRNKGNFPGRFSGRQFSNSRSEMNVSTLELGDSALYLCASSLAGVPYTDTQYFGPGTRLTVL.